A selection of T cell receptor beta chains follows, all from one sample in a study of blood T cell repertoires in COVID-19. The assay was immunoSEQ multiplex PCR, and TCRdb's table has in-frame clones only and misses some. The sample carries hundreds of thousands of clones, 82% recorded once. Sequencing was done on a sample of peripheral blood. Receptors originate from an older woman with active or convalescent COVID-19. Each CDR3 is given with its conserved first and last residue. Fields, in order: D gene, V gene, J gene, clone size, CDR3 DNA, CDR3 protein. D genes are given only for firm matches. Clone size is given for some rows only: seen once, a few or many times, or a class if the clone is expanded.

D gene: NA; V gene: TRBV6-1; J gene: TRBJ1-6; clone size: NA; CDR3 DNA: TGTGCCAGCACCATCTGGTCGGGGAATTCACCCCTCCACTTT; CDR3 protein: CASTIWSGNSPLHF
D gene: TRBD1; V gene: TRBV5-1; J gene: TRBJ1-2; clone size: NA; CDR3 DNA: TGCGCCAGCAGTCTTGGGACAGGGATCTATGGCTACACCTTC; CDR3 protein: CASSLGTGIYGYTF
D gene: NA; V gene: TRBV7-3; J gene: TRBJ2-1; clone size: many; CDR3 DNA: TGTGCCAGCAGCCCAAACTCCCAATACAATGAGCAGTTCTTC; CDR3 protein: CASSPNSQYNEQFF
D gene: NA; V gene: TRBV30; J gene: TRBJ1-4; clone size: NA; CDR3 DNA: TGTGCCTGGAGTGTACGTACAGACGAAAAACTGTTTTTT; CDR3 protein: CAWSVRTDEKLFF
D gene: NA; V gene: TRBV19; J gene: TRBJ1-4; clone size: few; CDR3 DNA: TGTGCCAGTAGGACGTTCGACATGAAGGATGAAAAACTGTTTTTT; CDR3 protein: CASRTFDMKDEKLFF
D gene: NA; V gene: TRBV30; J gene: TRBJ1-2; clone size: NA; CDR3 DNA: TGTGCCTGGAAGCTACAGGCCGAGGAGGGCTACACCTTC; CDR3 protein: CAWKLQAEEGYTF
D gene: TRBD2; V gene: TRBV5-1; J gene: TRBJ2-1; clone size: once; CDR3 DNA: TGCGCCAGCAGCTTGACGGGACTAGCGGGGGGCGGGGCCTACAATGAGCAGTTCTTC; CDR3 protein: CASSLTGLAGGGAYNEQFF
D gene: NA; V gene: TRBV5-6; J gene: TRBJ1-2; clone size: NA; CDR3 DNA: TGTGCCTGGACTGACGGGTACGGCTATGGCTACACCTTC; CDR3 protein: CAWTDGYGYGYTF
D gene: NA; V gene: TRBV19; J gene: TRBJ1-5; clone size: few; CDR3 DNA: TGTGCCAGTAGCAAACAGGGAGGGGGTATGGGAAGCAATCAGCCCCAGCATTTT; CDR3 protein: CASSKQGGGMGSNQPQHF
D gene: NA; V gene: TRBV4-2; J gene: TRBJ2-7; clone size: NA; CDR3 DNA: TGTGCCAGCAGCCCAAGGGTGGGGGGTCCCGGCTACGAGCAGTACTTC; CDR3 protein: CASSPRVGGPGYEQYF
D gene: TRBD2; V gene: TRBV18; J gene: TRBJ2-5; clone size: NA; CDR3 DNA: TGTGCCAGCTCACCGGGACTAGGAGAGACCCAGTACTTC; CDR3 protein: CASSPGLGETQYF
D gene: TRBD1; V gene: TRBV6-4; J gene: TRBJ1-2; clone size: NA; CDR3 DNA: TGTGCCAGCAGGGAGCGAGGACAGGGGGCTGGTGGCTACACCTTC; CDR3 protein: CASRERGQGAGGYTF
D gene: TRBD1; V gene: TRBV12-3/TRBV12-4; J gene: TRBJ1-4; clone size: once; CDR3 DNA: TGTGCCAGCAGTGGGACAGGGAATGAAAAACTGTTTTTT; CDR3 protein: CASSGTGNEKLFF
D gene: TRBD1; V gene: TRBV5-4; J gene: TRBJ1-2; clone size: NA; CDR3 DNA: TGTGCCAGCAGCCAGAGGACAGGGAACTATGGCTACACCTTC; CDR3 protein: CASSQRTGNYGYTF
D gene: TRBD2; V gene: TRBV7-6; J gene: TRBJ2-1; clone size: NA; CDR3 DNA: TGTGCCAGCAGCGGGGGGGCTAGCGGGGCCTACAATGAGCAGTTCTTC; CDR3 protein: CASSGGASGAYNEQFF
D gene: NA; V gene: TRBV30; J gene: TRBJ1-2; clone size: NA; CDR3 DNA: TGTGCCTGGATCATTAAAGGGGCGACAGCCTATGGCTACACCTTC; CDR3 protein: CAWIIKGATAYGYTF
D gene: TRBD2; V gene: TRBV2; J gene: TRBJ2-1; clone size: NA; CDR3 DNA: TGTGCCAGCAGTGACGGCGGGGGATATTACAATGAGCAGTTCTTC; CDR3 protein: CASSDGGGYYNEQFF
D gene: NA; V gene: TRBV25-1; J gene: TRBJ1-1; clone size: NA; CDR3 DNA: TGTGCCAGCAGGGCGAAAGGGGGGGCTGGCACTGAAGCTTTCTTT; CDR3 protein: CASRAKGGAGTEAFF
D gene: TRBD1; V gene: TRBV27; J gene: TRBJ1-2; clone size: few; CDR3 DNA: TGTGCCAGCGGACCTTACAGGGGAATCAGCGGCTACACCTTC; CDR3 protein: CASGPYRGISGYTF
D gene: NA; V gene: TRBV29-1; J gene: TRBJ1-4; clone size: NA; CDR3 DNA: TGCAGCGTTGAAGGACAGGCAACTAATGAAAAACTGTTTTTT; CDR3 protein: CSVEGQATNEKLFF
D gene: TRBD2; V gene: TRBV7-8; J gene: TRBJ2-3; clone size: NA; CDR3 DNA: TGTGCCAGCAGCTTGGACAATAGCGGGGGGACCGCGCAACGGGGCACAGATACGCAGTATTTT; CDR3 protein: CASSLDNSGGTAQRGTDTQYF
D gene: NA; V gene: TRBV20-1; J gene: TRBJ1-2; clone size: NA; CDR3 DNA: TGCAGTGCTATAGCGGTATATGGCTACACCTTC; CDR3 protein: CSAIAVYGYTF